The 28 T cell receptor beta chains presented below share a single source sample, sequenced in a study of tumor-infiltrating lymphocytes in localized non-small cell lung cancer. Generated by immunoSEQ multiplex PCR, the TCRdb table keeps only in-frame clones and is missing some. The table has about 15,000 clones, less than 80% seen once; the top ten hold around 6%. Source material: lung tumor tissue. The receptors stem from a human donor with non-small cell lung cancer.

The chain combines TRBV28 with TRBJ1-5, with D tentatively TRBD1 (6 bases). CDR3 length: 12 amino acids. From germline, CDR1 is MDHEN and CDR2 SYDVKM. Trimming removed 11 bases at V and 3 bases at J, with 11 bases between. CDR3 sequence reads: CALGTNNQPQHF. In nucleotides, the CDR3 is TGTGCCCTGGGGACAAACAATCAGCCCCAGCATTTT.

This CDR3 is CASMLGEMAKNIQYF. CDR3 nucleotides: TGTGCCAGCATGTTGGGGGAAATGGCCAAAAACATTCAGTACTTC. The chain combines TRBV6-6 with TRBJ2-4; D may match TRBD1 or TRBD2 (5 bases each). Trimming took 7 bases from V and 1 from J, leaving 14 bases between them. Germline lookup yields CDR1 MNHNY and CDR2 SVGAGI (reference sequence). The CDR3 runs 15 residues.

The chain is built from TRBV6-6 and TRBJ1-1; 10 positions agree with TRBD1. Per germline, CDR1 MNHNY and CDR2 SVGAGI (reference sequence). The CDR3 contains 15 residues. Unmatched junction bases numbered 5, after V lost 4 bases and J lost 3 bases. Here the CDR3 DNA reads TGTGCCAGCAGTTCCCTTGACAGGGGGCACACTGAAGCTTTCTTT. Encoded protein: CASSSLDRGHTEAFF.

This clone has only a few counts. V is TRBV4-1 and J is TRBJ2-3; D remains ambiguous. The V gene's germline CDR1 is MGHRA and CDR2 YSYEKL. V lost 4 bases to trimming and J lost 1 base, with 6 bases between them. The CDR3 has 13 amino acids. The CDR3 DNA follows: TGCGCCAGCAGCCCCCCCGGCACAGATACGCAGTATTTT. Protein product: CASSPPGTDTQYF.

The chain links TRBV10-3 to TRBJ2-7, with 9 positions matching TRBD2. Germline V gives CDR1 ENHRY, CDR2 SYGVKD. This CDR3 region has 14 residues. V dropped 6 bases and J dropped 5; count of bases not matched to a gene: 8. CDR3 in amino acids: CAIRIAGESDEQYF. The CDR3 DNA sequence: TGTGCCATCAGGATAGCGGGAGAATCGGACGAGCAGTACTTC.

The rearrangement joins TRBV19 to TRBJ2-1; 7 bases are shared with TRBD1. The CDR3 totals 15 residues. Unmatched junction bases numbered 9, after V lost 6 bases and J lost 4 bases. Germline V gives CDR1 LNHDA, CDR2 SQIVND (reference sequence). CDR3 nucleotides: TGTGCCAGTAGACCCGAAGGGGGCGCGTACAATGAGCAGTTCTTC. This encodes CASRPEGGAYNEQFF.

The chain employs TRBV5-1 and TRBJ2-7; 7 nucleotides align to TRBD2. The J segment lost 0 bases and the V segment lost 2 bases, leaving 5 bases of the junction unmatched. CDR1 is SGHRS and CDR2 is YFSETQ in the germline V gene. This CDR3 is built from 15 residues. CDR3: CASSFLAEASYEQYF. The CDR3 DNA sequence: TGCGCCAGCAGCTTTCTAGCGGAAGCCTCCTACGAGCAGTACTTC.

The chain uses TRBV7-2 and TRBJ2-7; D remains unclear. V was shortened by 6 bases and J by 0 bases, with 6 bases between the two germline ends. Germline V CDR1 and CDR2: SGHTA, FQGNSA. The CDR3 has 12 residues. CDR3 amino acids: CASRQNSYEQYF. DNA of the CDR3: TGTGCCAGCAGGCAGAACTCCTACGAGCAGTACTTC.

V is TRBV10-3 and J is TRBJ1-2, with no clear D. The ends were cut back, 7 bases at V and 4 bases at J, with 19 bases in the middle. Germline values: CDR1 ENHRY, CDR2 SYGVKD. This CDR3 has 15 amino acids. Here the CDR3 reads CAITDETPGAYGYTF. In nucleotides, the CDR3 is TGTGCCATCACCGACGAGACCCCGGGTGCCTATGGCTACACCTTC.

The rearrangement links TRBV7-9 to TRBJ1-4, with 8 positions matching TRBD1. The CDR3 consists of 15 residues. With 6 bases clipped from V and 8 bases from J, the junction kept 11 bases outside the gene matches. Germline CDR1 reads SEHNR; CDR2 reads FQNEAQ (reference sequence). The DNA of the CDR3 is TGTGCCAGCAGGTCAGGGGGCGGAGTAGCCGAAAAACTGTTTTTT. Translated: CASRSGGGVAEKLFF. The full variable domain, in which reference TRBV7-9 and TRBJ1-4 provide the parts outside the CDR3, is DTGVSQNPRHKITKRGQNVTFRCDPISEHNRLYWYRQTLGQGPEFLTYFQNEAQLEKSRLLSDRFSAERPKGSFSTLEIQRTEQGDSAMYLCASRSGGGVAEKLFFGSGTQLSVL.

CDR3 sequence: CASSLDAGLPGRSYGYTF. Here the CDR3 DNA reads TGCGCCAGCAGCTTGGATGCGGGGCTACCGGGACGGTCTTATGGCTACACCTTC. The genes are TRBV5-1 and TRBJ1-2; D possibly corresponds to TRBD1 (5 bases). The V end was cut by 0 bases, the J end by 5 bases, with 23 bases between. CDR3 length: 18 residues. Germline V lookup: CDR1 SGHRS, CDR2 YFSETQ.

This chain connects TRBV27 to TRBJ1-1; D remains ambiguous. Germline-derived CDR1 and CDR2 are MNHEY and SMNVEV (reference sequence). V lost 6 bases to trimming and J lost 4 bases, with 15 bases between them. The CDR3 contains 14 residues. CDR3 loop: CASSLLGYSTEAFF. The CDR3 DNA follows: TGTGCCAGCAGCCTTCTGGGGTACTCCACTGAAGCTTTCTTT.

The J gene is TRBJ1-2, the V gene TRBV6-5; 11 bases are a match to TRBD1. Trimming cost V 5 bases and J 4 bases; bases outside gene matches: 3. This CDR3 contains 14 residues. Germline values: CDR1 MNHEY, CDR2 SVGAGI. The chain's CDR3 is CASSRTGGSYGYTF. DNA for the CDR3: TGTGCCAGCAGTAGGACAGGGGGCAGCTATGGCTACACCTTC.

The rearrangement links TRBV7-2 to TRBJ2-7; D is ambiguous. From germline, CDR1 is SGHTA and CDR2 FQGNSA. V lost 0 bases and J 3 bases, leaving 6 bases between the germline ends. The CDR3 loop spans 13 amino acids. This CDR3 is CASSLAGHYEQYF. CDR3 DNA: TGTGCCAGCAGCTTAGCGGGCCACTACGAGCAGTACTTC.

This clone was counted a single time. V usage is TRBV4-3 and J usage is TRBJ2-5, with 9 positions matching TRBD2. Germline V gives CDR1 LGHNA, CDR2 YSLEER. V lost 4 bases to trimming and J lost 7 bases; unmatched junction nucleotides: 19. The CDR3 has 18 amino acids. CDR3 nucleotide sequence: TGCGCCAGCAGCCCCCAGCTTCTGGCGGGAGGGCCAGGGGGGACCCAGTACTTC. Protein product: CASSPQLLAGGPGGTQYF.

This chain uses TRBV6-6 with TRBJ2-7, with unresolved D. V was clipped by 2 bases and J by 5 bases, with 16 bases between them. CDR3 length: 15 amino acids. CDR1 MNHNY and CDR2 SVGAGI come from the germline V gene (reference sequence). The CDR3 DNA sequence: TGTGCCAGCAGTTACGATACTCTGCCGATCCACGAGCAGTACTTC. This sequence encodes CASSYDTLPIHEQYF.

In this sample, this clone turned up a few times. In nucleotides, the CDR3 is TGTGCCAGTGAGCCGACGGGCAATCAGCCCCAGCATTTT. Residues: CASEPTGNQPQHF. The chain joins TRBV6-1 to TRBJ1-5, with D uncertain. The germline V gene encodes CDR1 MNHNS and CDR2 SASEGT. Trimming stripped 9 bases from V and 2 bases from J, with 11 bases between. The CDR3 consists of 13 residues.

This clone was seen only a few times. The chain carries TRBV9 and TRBJ1-2; D is possibly TRBD1 (5 bases). Germline CDR1 reads SGDLS; CDR2 reads YYNGEE. V lost 1 base and J 8 bases, leaving 9 bases between the germline ends. CDR3 length: 12 residues. The CDR3 coding sequence is TGTGCCAGCAGCGTACCCAGGGAGGGCTACACCTTC. The encoded protein is CASSVPREGYTF.

V usage is TRBV25-1 and J usage is TRBJ2-1; D uncertain. From germline, CDR1 is MGHDK and CDR2 SYGVNS. The CDR3 is made up of 11 amino acids. Trimming pared 8 bases from V and 5 bases from J, leaving 7 bases between. This CDR3 is CASLRNNEQFF. The DNA of the CDR3 is TGTGCCAGCTTGAGAAACAATGAGCAGTTCTTC.

The V gene is TRBV4-2, the J gene TRBJ2-1; 8 bases line up with TRBD2. V lost 4 bases and J lost 8; bases outside the gene matches: 13. Germline V gene sequence: CDR1 LGHNA, CDR2 YNFKEQ. This CDR3 contains 16 residues. CDR3 in amino acids: CASSRNSGRAAYEQFF. CDR3 DNA: TGTGCCAGCAGCCGAAATTCCGGGAGGGCCGCCTATGAGCAGTTCTTC.

The chain links TRBV9 to TRBJ2-1; D gene ambiguous. Per the germline V gene, CDR1 is SGDLS and CDR2 is YYNGEE. V was shortened by 0 bases and J by 5 bases, with 15 bases between the two germline ends. The CDR3 covers 16 residues. As DNA, the CDR3 is TGTGCCAGCAGCGTAGCTGCCGCCCCTGGGAACAATGAGCAGTTCTTC. This codes for CASSVAAAPGNNEQFF.

The chain is built from TRBV6-5 and TRBJ2-1; D may be TRBD2 (5 bases). The ends were cut back, 5 bases at V and 8 bases at J, with 19 bases in the middle. Germline CDR1 and CDR2: MNHEY and SVGAGI. The CDR3 consists of 15 residues. The CDR3 is CASSPRYLGRDEQFF. The CDR3 bases are TGTGCCAGCAGTCCAAGATACCTCGGGCGGGATGAGCAGTTCTTC.

This chain connects TRBV19 to TRBJ2-2; TRBD2 is a possible D gene (6 bases). Germline values: CDR1 LNHDA, CDR2 SQIVND (reference sequence). V was pared by 8 bases and J by 6 bases, with 16 bases between. The CDR3 is 14 amino acids. For the CDR3, the DNA is TGTGCCAGTGACCACGGGGGAAGGGCCGGGGAGCTGTTTTTT. Translating gives CASDHGGRAGELFF.

The chain employs TRBV4-1 and TRBJ1-3; D gene unclear. The V end lost 0 bases, the J end lost 3 bases, and 6 bases lay between the germline ends. Germline-derived CDR1 and CDR2 are MGHRA and YSYEKL. The CDR3 extends over 14 amino acids. CDR3 amino acids: CASSQDWDGNTIYF. The CDR3 DNA reads TGCGCCAGCAGCCAAGATTGGGATGGAAACACCATATATTTT.

J is TRBJ2-5 and V is TRBV19; 9 nucleotides line up with TRBD2. The V and J ends lost 5 bases and 3 bases, in that order; junction bases with no gene match: 10. The CDR3 runs to 16 residues. Germline V gene data show CDR1 as LNHDA and CDR2 as SQIVND (reference sequence). In nucleotides, the CDR3 is TGTGCCAGTAGTCCATTGCGGGGGGGAGGAGAAGAGACCCAGTACTTC. Translating it yields CASSPLRGGGEETQYF.

The chain carries TRBV6-5 and TRBJ2-5; D perhaps matches TRBD2 (7 bases). CDR1 and CDR2 from the germline V gene are MNHEY and SVGAGI. Trimming removed 5 bases from V and 4 bases from J, with 14 bases in between. This CDR3 is 14 amino acids long. CDR3 coding DNA: TGTGCCAGCAGTCGAGGGGGACTACGAGAGACCCAGTACTTC. Protein product: CASSRGGLRETQYF.

V and J are TRBV30 and TRBJ2-7; a weak D match, TRBD2 (5 bases). Germline V gene lookup returns CDR1 GTSNPN and CDR2 SVGIG (reference sequence). The CDR3 totals 13 residues. Trimming removed 2 bases from V and 7 bases from J, with 15 bases in between. CDR3 bases: TGTGCCTGGAGTTCAGGACCGACGGGGGAGCAGTACTTC. Translated, it gives CAWSSGPTGEQYF. Full variable domain (outside the CDR3, taken from reference TRBV30 and TRBJ2-7): SQTIHQWPATLVQPVGSPLSLECTVEGTSNPNLYWYRQAAGRGLQLLFYSVGIGQISSEVPQNLSASRPQDRQFILSSKKLLLSDSGFYLCAWSSGPTGEQYFGPGTRLTVT.

Here the CDR3 DNA reads TGTGCCAGCAGCTTAGCGGGGTTATACGAGCAGTACTTC. The encoded protein is CASSLAGLYEQYF. The V gene is TRBV7-9, the J gene TRBJ2-7; unclear D gene. The CDR3 covers 13 residues. The V and J ends lost 0 bases and 4 bases respectively, with 7 bases between them. CDR1 is SEHNR and CDR2 is FQNEAQ in the germline V gene (reference sequence).